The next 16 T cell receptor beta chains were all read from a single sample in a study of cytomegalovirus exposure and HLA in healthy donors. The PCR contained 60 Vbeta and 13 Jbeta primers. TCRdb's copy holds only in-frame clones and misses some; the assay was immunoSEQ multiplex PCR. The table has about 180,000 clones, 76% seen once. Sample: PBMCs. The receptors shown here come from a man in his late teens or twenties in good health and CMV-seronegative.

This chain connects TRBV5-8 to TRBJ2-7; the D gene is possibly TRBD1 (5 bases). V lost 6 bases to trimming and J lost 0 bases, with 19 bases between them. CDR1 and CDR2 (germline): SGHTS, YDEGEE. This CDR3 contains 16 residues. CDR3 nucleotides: TGTGCCAGCATCCCTGAAAGGGGTGTCAACTCCTACGAGCAGTACTTC. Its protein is CASIPERGVNSYEQYF.

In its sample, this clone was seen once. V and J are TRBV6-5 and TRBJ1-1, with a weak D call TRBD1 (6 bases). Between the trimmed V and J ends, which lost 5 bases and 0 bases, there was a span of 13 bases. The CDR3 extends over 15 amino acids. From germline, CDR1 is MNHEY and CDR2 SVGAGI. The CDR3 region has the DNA TGTGCCAGCAGTCGCAGGGGAAAGATGAACACTGAAGCTTTCTTT. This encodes CASSRRGKMNTEAFF.

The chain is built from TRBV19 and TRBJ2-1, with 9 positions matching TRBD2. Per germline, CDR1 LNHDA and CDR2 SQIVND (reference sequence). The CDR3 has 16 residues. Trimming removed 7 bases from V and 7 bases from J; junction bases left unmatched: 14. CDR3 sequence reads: CASMRSGGQGRNEQFF. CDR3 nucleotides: TGTGCCAGTATGCGTAGCGGGGGCCAGGGGAGGAATGAGCAGTTCTTC.

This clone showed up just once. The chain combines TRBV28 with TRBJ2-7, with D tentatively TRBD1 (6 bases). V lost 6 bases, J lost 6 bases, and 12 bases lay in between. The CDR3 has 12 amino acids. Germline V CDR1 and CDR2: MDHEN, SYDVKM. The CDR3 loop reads CASRSQGFEQYF. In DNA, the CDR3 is TGTGCCAGCAGATCCCAGGGGTTCGAGCAGTACTTC.

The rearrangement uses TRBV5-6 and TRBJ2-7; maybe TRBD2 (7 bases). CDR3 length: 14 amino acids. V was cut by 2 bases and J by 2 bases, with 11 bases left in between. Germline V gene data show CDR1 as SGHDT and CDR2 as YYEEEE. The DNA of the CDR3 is TGTGCCAGCAGCTTAGGGGGGGCACCCTACGAGCAGTACTTC. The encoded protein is CASSLGGAPYEQYF.

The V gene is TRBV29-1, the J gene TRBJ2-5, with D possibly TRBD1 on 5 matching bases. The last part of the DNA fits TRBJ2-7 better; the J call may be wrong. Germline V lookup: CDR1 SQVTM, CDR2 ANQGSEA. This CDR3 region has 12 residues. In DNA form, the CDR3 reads TGCAGCGTTGCGGCAGGGCAACACGAGCAGTACTTC. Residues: CSVAAGQHEQYF.

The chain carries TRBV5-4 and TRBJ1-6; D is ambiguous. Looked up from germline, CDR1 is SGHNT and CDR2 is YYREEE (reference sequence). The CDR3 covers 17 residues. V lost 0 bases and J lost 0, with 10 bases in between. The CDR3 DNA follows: TGTGCCAGCAGCTTGGATCCGGGGAGCTCCTATAATTCACCCCTCCACTTT. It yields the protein CASSLDPGSSYNSPLHF.

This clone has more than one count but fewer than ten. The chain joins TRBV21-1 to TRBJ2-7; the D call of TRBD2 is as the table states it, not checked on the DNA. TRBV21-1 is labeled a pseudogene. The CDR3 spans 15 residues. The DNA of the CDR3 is TGTGCCAGCAGCACCTCCGGGACTTTCACCTACGAGCAGTACTTC. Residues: CASSTSGTFTYEQYF.

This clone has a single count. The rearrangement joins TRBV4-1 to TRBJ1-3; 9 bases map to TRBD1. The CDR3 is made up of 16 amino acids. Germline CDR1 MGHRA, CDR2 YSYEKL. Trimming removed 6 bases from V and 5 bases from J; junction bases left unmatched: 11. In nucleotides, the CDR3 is TGCGCCAGCAGTCTTTCCGGGACAGGGTTGAGAAACACCATATATTTT. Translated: CASSLSGTGLRNTIYF.

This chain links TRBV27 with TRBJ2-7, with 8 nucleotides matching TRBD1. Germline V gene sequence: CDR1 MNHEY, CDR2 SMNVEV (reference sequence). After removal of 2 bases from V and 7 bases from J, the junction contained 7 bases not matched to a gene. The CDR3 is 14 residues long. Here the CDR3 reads CASSLGQGASEQYF. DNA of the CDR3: TGTGCCAGCAGTTTAGGGCAGGGGGCGAGTGAGCAGTACTTC.

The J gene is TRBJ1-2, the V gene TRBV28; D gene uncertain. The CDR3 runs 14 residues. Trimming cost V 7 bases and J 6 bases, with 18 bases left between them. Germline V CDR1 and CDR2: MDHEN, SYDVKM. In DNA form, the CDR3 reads TGTGCCAGCACCATACCGAGAGGGCCCAATGGCTACACCTTC. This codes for CASTIPRGPNGYTF.

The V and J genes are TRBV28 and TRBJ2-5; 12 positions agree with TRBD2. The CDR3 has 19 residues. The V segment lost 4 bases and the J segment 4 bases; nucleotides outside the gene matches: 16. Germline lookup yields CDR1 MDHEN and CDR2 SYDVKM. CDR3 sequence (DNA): TGTGCCAGCAGTTCTACTACACCCCTAGCGGGAGGGTTTAGAGAGACCCAGTACTTC. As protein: CASSSTTPLAGGFRETQYF.

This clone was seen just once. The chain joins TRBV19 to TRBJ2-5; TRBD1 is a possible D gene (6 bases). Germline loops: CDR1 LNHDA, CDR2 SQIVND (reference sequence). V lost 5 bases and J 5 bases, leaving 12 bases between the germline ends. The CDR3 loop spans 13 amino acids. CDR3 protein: CASSWQQGETQYF. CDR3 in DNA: TGTGCCAGTAGTTGGCAACAGGGTGAGACCCAGTACTTC.

The CDR3 DNA reads as TGTGCCAGCAGCTTAGTTGGACAGGGGTCGGAGGAGCAGTACTTC. Its translation is CASSLVGQGSEEQYF. The rearrangement uses TRBV7-9 and TRBJ2-7, with 9 bases aligning to TRBD1. This CDR3 spans 15 amino acids. Germline CDR1 SEHNR, CDR2 FQNEAQ (reference sequence). The V and J ends lost 1 base and 7 bases, in that order; junction bases with no gene match: 8.

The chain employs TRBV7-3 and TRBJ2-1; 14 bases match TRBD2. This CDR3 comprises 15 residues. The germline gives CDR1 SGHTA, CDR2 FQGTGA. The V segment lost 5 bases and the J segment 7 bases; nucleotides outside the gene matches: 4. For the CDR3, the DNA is TGTGCCAGCAGCCCAGGACTAGCGGGGGGAAATGAGCAGTTCTTC. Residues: CASSPGLAGGNEQFF.

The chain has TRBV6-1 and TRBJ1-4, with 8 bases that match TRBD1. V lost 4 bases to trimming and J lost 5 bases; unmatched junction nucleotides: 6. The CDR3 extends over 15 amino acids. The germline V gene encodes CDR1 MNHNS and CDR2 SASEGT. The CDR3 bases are TGTGCCAGCAGTGGAGGACAGGGACCAAATGAAAAACTGTTTTTT. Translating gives CASSGGQGPNEKLFF.